Presented here are 8 T cell receptor beta chains from one specimen sequenced in a study of blood T cell repertoires in COVID-19. Profiled with immunoSEQ multiplex PCR; TCRdb holds only in-frame clones, not every one. The sample yields some 270,000 clones, 89% seen once. Sequenced: peripheral blood. The receptors derive from a woman in her thirties or forties who had recovered from COVID-19.

The chain carries TRBV7-6 and TRBJ2-1; 8 nucleotides match TRBD1. Germline values: CDR1 SGHVS, CDR2 FNYEAQ. Trimming at V came to 7 bases and at J to 7 bases, leaving 15 bases not matched to a gene. The CDR3 extends over 16 amino acids. CDR3 protein: CASTQTGQGAWNEQFF. The CDR3 DNA sequence: TGTGCCAGCACCCAAACGGGGCAGGGGGCGTGGAATGAGCAGTTCTTC.

J is TRBJ1-1 and V is TRBV5-1; tentative D call: TRBD1 (6 bases). V lost 0 bases and J lost 5, with 8 bases in between. Germline CDR1 reads SGHRS; CDR2 reads YFSETQ. This CDR3 region has 13 residues. The DNA of the CDR3 is TGCGCCAGCAGCTTGGCTACAGGGACTGAAGCTTTCTTT. It translates to CASSLATGTEAFF.

The rearrangement uses TRBV27 and TRBJ2-2; 10 bases are a match to TRBD1. In germline, CDR1 is MNHEY, CDR2 SMNVEV (reference sequence). CDR3 length: 17 residues. With V trimmed by 4 bases and J by 5 bases, 10 bases remained unmatched. CDR3 nucleotide sequence: TGTGCCAGCAGTTCAAATCCGGGACAGGGGAAGACCGGGGAGCTGTTTTTT. Translation: CASSSNPGQGKTGELFF.

This sequence joins TRBV7-9 and TRBJ2-3; tentative D call: TRBD1 (6 bases). Germline CDR1 is SEHNR and CDR2 is FQNEAQ (reference sequence). Trimming removed 6 bases from V and 5 bases from J, with 9 bases in between. CDR3 length: 12 amino acids. CDR3 in DNA: TGTGCCAGCAGGGGGGCAGGAGATACGCAGTATTTT. Amino acid sequence: CASRGAGDTQYF.

The chain recombines TRBV3-1 (or the pseudogene TRBV3-2) with TRBJ1-3; D gene unclear. This CDR3 is 13 amino acids long. V lost 3 bases and J 4 bases, leaving 7 bases between the germline ends. The germline CDR1 and CDR2 sequences are LGHDT and YNNKEL (reference sequence). CDR3 nucleotide sequence: TGTGCCAGCAGCCACCCGGTAGGAAACACCATATATTTT. This sequence encodes CASSHPVGNTIYF.

The rearrangement uses TRBV27 and TRBJ2-7, with 9 bases lining up with TRBD2. The V gene's germline CDR1 is MNHEY and CDR2 SMNVEV (reference sequence). This CDR3 comprises 14 residues. V lost 6 bases, J lost 2 bases, and 5 bases stayed unmatched. The CDR3 DNA is TGTGCCAGCAGGGGTAGCGGGAGTCCCTACGAGCAGTACGTC. Protein sequence: CASRGSGSPYEQYV.

The chain uses TRBV18 and TRBJ2-2; D call uncertain. Trimming removed 2 bases at V and 1 base at J, with 8 bases between. Germline V gene sequence: CDR1 KGHSH, CDR2 LQKENI. The CDR3 consists of 15 residues. CDR3 residues: CASSPVQENTGELFF. CDR3 nucleotide sequence: TGTGCCAGCTCACCAGTTCAGGAGAACACCGGGGAGCTGTTTTTT.

This chain uses TRBV6-1 with TRBJ1-3; weak D call: TRBD1 (5 bases). Trimming pared 0 bases from V and 5 bases from J, leaving 11 bases between. The CDR3 consists of 15 residues. CDR1 and CDR2 (germline): MNHNS, SASEGT. The CDR3, as DNA: TGTGCCAGCAGTGAAGCTTTGGGGCAACGAAACACCATATATTTT. It translates to CASSEALGQRNTIYF.